This T cell receptor (beta chain) was sequenced in a study of CD8+ T cells in alopecia areata. Sorted populations comprised CD4+ and CD8+ T cells obtained from PBMCs. cDNA prepared by RNA extraction and subsequent reverse transcription served as the template for sequencing. TCRdb's table, derived via immunoSEQ multiplex PCR, lists solely in-frame clones and lacks some. The table lists about 200,000 clones, roughly 50% of them singletons. Trimming shortened V by 2 bases and J by 2 bases, and 7 bases separated the two germline ends. This CDR3 contains 13 residues. Germline V gene data show CDR1 as SGHRS and CDR2 as YFSETQ.

The sample taken for sequencing was CD8+ T cells sorted from blood. This chain joins TRBV5-1 and TRBJ2-5, with no clear D. This TCR was recovered from a human donor in good health. CDR3 residues: CASSFVGQETQYF. The DNA of the CDR3 is TGCGCCAGCAGCTTTGTGGGGCAAGAGACCCAGTACTTC.